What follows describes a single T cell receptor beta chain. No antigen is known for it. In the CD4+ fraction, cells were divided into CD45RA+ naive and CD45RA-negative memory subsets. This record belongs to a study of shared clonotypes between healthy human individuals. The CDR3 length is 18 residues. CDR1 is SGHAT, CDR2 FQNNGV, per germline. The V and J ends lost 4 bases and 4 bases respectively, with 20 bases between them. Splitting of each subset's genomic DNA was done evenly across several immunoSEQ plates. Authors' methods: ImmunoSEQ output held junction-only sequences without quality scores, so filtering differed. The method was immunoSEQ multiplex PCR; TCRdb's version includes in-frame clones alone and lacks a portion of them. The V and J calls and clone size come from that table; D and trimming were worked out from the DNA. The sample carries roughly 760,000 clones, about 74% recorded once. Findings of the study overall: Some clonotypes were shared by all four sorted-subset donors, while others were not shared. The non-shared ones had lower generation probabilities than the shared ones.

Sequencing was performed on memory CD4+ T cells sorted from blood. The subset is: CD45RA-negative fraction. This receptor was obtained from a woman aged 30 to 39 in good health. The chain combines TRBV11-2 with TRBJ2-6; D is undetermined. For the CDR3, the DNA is TGTGCCAGCAGCTATGTATCCCGCGGCAACGCGGGGGCCAACGTCCTGACTTTC. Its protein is CASSYVSRGNAGANVLTF.